This T cell receptor beta chain was recovered during a study of blood T cell repertoires in COVID-19 (dated by TCRdb to 2020 to 2021). Context from the whole study: Samples covering the acute and convalescent phases of COVID-19 were provided by collaborators in the United States, Italy and Spain. The material from the prospective study consisted of cDNA or gDNA derived from T cells, B-cell-depleted T cells, or PBMCs. The dataset comprised deeply sampled blood TCRbeta repertoires from subjects exposed to, actively infected with, or recovered from COVID-19. A freely available public database, intended as a resource for researchers studying the immune response to SARS-CoV-2, is where the repertoires were released. The samples were drawn from the first 160 participants of the ongoing ImmuneRACE study and from over 950 subjects provided by 6 global collaborators. Nearly every sample came with metadata listing a de-identified subject ID, COVID-19 status, age in years and sex. Where available, HLA class I and class II types were obtained from metadata supplied by the sample provider rather than from assay-based typing. Results and caveats for the whole study, not just this receptor: The amount of clinical and demographic metadata varied by source and participant and was provided uncurated.

The immunoSEQ Assay, a bias-controlled multiplex PCR, was used to amplify TCRbeta CDR3 regions from genomic DNA. The authors processed their data as follows. The number of nucleated cells in each sample was estimated by amplification of reference gene primers within the assay. To quantify the absolute abundance of each unique TCRbeta CDR3 rearrangement, sequence reads were collapsed and filtered. For each sample, productive Simpson clonality was calculated as the square root of Simpson's diversity index over productive rearrangements. Here the immuneACCESS table is served through TCRdb, limited to in-frame sequences with V and J called. Missing clones are a known gap in these copies; in checked studies unresolved V genes cover under half, and the rest lacks a known reason. From that table come the V and J calls and clone size; the DNA was used to work out D and trimming. A total of some 350,000 clones appear in this sample, over 75% of them only once. The ten largest clones capture roughly 1% of the sample.

The table lists this clone with a count of one. Its cognate antigen has yet to be identified. No much larger clone exists at a distance of one base, and base qualities are not known. The CDR3 starts with the cysteine, ends with the phenylalanine, and has 14 residues. Just CDR3 DNA is preserved here, 42 bases in frame from base 1. Sequences SGDLS (CDR1) and YYNGEE (CDR2) are obtained from the germline V gene. V is clipped by 6 bases and J by 0 bases, and the sequence between their germline boundaries is 10 bases long. Participants in the prospective study were enrolled through a virtual design, were aged roughly 18 to 90 years, and lived in roughly 26 United States geographic areas. To assign participants to cohorts, the prospective study relied on clinical history that participants themselves reported in a screening survey and a study questionnaire. ImmuneRACE Cohort 3 recovered participants were defined by two consecutive negative NP/OP PCR tests, healthcare professional clearance, or symptom resolution. In the prospective study, whole blood, serum and a nasopharyngeal or oropharyngeal swab were collected from each participant by mobile phlebotomists. Prospective study participants could optionally give additional blood draws and questionnaires over a roughly two-month period. Before DNA extraction, blood samples from the prospective study were shipped at room temperature or frozen.

The chain links TRBV9 with TRBJ1-5; there is no confident call for the D gene. Sequencing was done on a sample of PBMCs or T cells enriched from blood (not recorded which). The sequence derives from a man aged 18 to 35 who had recovered from COVID-19. The CDR3 is CASNRGNSNQPQHF. The DNA reads TGTGCCAGCAACCGGGGAAATAGCAATCAGCCCCAGCATTTT.